Below, one T cell receptor beta chain is given with its context. Its antigen is currently not known. Base qualities are not provided; no much larger clone lies one nucleotide away. The entry originates in a study of blood T cell repertoires in COVID-19 (dated by TCRdb to the early 2020s). In the study overall: Samples covering the acute and convalescent phases of COVID-19 were provided by collaborators in the United States, Italy and Spain. The prospective study material was composed of cDNA or gDNA derived from T cells, B-cell-depleted T cells, or PBMCs. Subjects who had been exposed to COVID-19, were actively infected with it, or had recovered from it provided the deeply sampled blood TCRbeta repertoires that made up the dataset. The repertoires were released in a freely available public database meant as a resource for research on the immune response to SARS-CoV-2. Samples came from the ongoing ImmuneRACE study (first 160 participants) plus 1,254 subjects from 6 global collaborators. The sample metadata nearly always contained a de-identified subject ID, COVID-19 status, age in years and sex. Where available, HLA class I and class II types were taken from metadata supplied by the sample provider and were not determined by assay-based typing.

TCRbeta CDR3 regions were amplified from genomic DNA using the immunoSEQ Assay, a bias-controlled multiplex PCR. As for how the authors treated the data: Nucleated cell counts per sample were estimated from amplification of reference gene primers within the assay. To quantify the absolute abundance of each unique TCRbeta CDR3 rearrangement, sequence reads were collapsed and filtered. Productive Simpson clonality was computed per sample as the square root of Simpson's diversity index over productive rearrangements. TCRdb took over this immuneACCESS table, retaining in-frame rearrangements with V and J assigned. Such tables are incomplete; in checked studies, under half of the missing clones stem from an unresolved V gene, and the remainder is unexplained. The V and J calls and the clone size are those of that table, but D and trimming were determined from the DNA. The sample yields around 300,000 clones; roughly 90% were counted once. 2% to 2.5% of the sample belongs to the ten largest clones.

The germline V gene (reference sequence) sets CDR1 to SGHNT and CDR2 to YYREEE. V trim: 4 bases; J trim: 3 bases; unmatched bases: 9. CDR3 length: 16 amino acids, cysteine to phenylalanine. Only the CDR3 portion is preserved as DNA: 48 bases, with reading frame beginning at the first base. Each collaborating institution followed its own protocols to collect whole blood in K2EDTA tubes. For TCRbeta analysis, collaborator samples were shipped as frozen whole blood, as isolated PBMCs, or as DNA extracted from either sample type. The paper as a whole reports these results and caveats: How much clinical and demographic metadata was included differed by source and by participant, and the metadata was provided uncurated.

The chain joins TRBV5-4 to TRBJ1-3; 8 central nucleotides agree with TRBD1. This TCR was recovered from a man aged 50-60 years with acute or convalescent COVID-19. The sample consisted of peripheral blood. Read as DNA, the sequence is TGTGCCAGCAGCCCATCCCCACAGGGGGATGGAAACACCATATATTTT. Its product reads: CASSPSPQGDGNTIYF. Reference TRBV5-4 and TRBJ1-3 genes cover what lies past the CDR3, so the full variable domain is ETGVTQSPTHLIKTRGQQVTLRCSSQSGHNTVSWYQQALGQGPQFIFQYYREEENGRGNFPPRFSGLQFPNYSSELNVNALELDDSALYLCASSPSPQGDGNTIYFGEGSWLTVV.